These T cell receptor beta chains were read from a single sample in a study of blood T cell repertoires in COVID-19. Clones were read by immunoSEQ multiplex PCR, and TCRdb kept only the in-frame ones, dropping some. Of roughly 380,000 clones listed, around 84% are singletons. Sequencing used peripheral blood. The receptors shown here come from a human donor with acute or convalescent COVID-19. The donor label of this sample is uncertain. Each CDR3 is given with its conserved first and last residue. The order of the fields is J gene, V gene, clone size, D gene, CDR3 DNA, CDR3 protein. A D gene is named only where the DNA matches it firmly. The size of a clone is reported for some rows only, either as once, few or many, or as a class for expanded clones.

TRBJ2-7 TRBV7-8 . . TGTGCCAGCAGCTTAGCGCAGGGTTACGAGCAGTACTTC CASSLAQGYEQYF
TRBJ2-1 TRBV7-6 . TRBD2 TGTGCCAGCAGCTTATTGAGCGGGGATAACTACAATGAGCAGTTCTTC CASSLLSGDNYNEQFF
TRBJ2-1 TRBV6-6 . TRBD1 TGTGCCAGCAGCCGGGACAGGGTGCCCTACAATGAGCAGTTCTTC CASSRDRVPYNEQFF
TRBJ1-2 TRBV5-4 few . TGTGCCAGCAGCGAAGGGGCATTGGGCTACACCTTC CASSEGALGYTF
TRBJ1-6 TRBV7-6 . TRBD1 TGTGCCAGCAGCTTCCAGTTCAGGGGGCTTAATTCACCCCTCCACTTT CASSFQFRGLNSPLHF
TRBJ2-1 TRBV2 . . TGTGCCAGCAGTGAGGAATCTAGCGTTAGACACAATGAGCAGTTCTTC CASSEESSVRHNEQFF
TRBJ2-1 TRBV15 . TRBD2 TGTGCCACCAGCTACGCCTTAGCGGGAGGTCTGAATGAGCAGTTCTTC CATSYALAGGLNEQFF
TRBJ1-1 TRBV5-1 . TRBD1 TGCGCCAGCAGCCCGACAGGGGTGAACACTGAAGCTTTCTTT CASSPTGVNTEAFF
TRBJ1-2 TRBV7-8 . TRBD1 TGTGCCAGCAGCTTGTGGGGACAGGGGGCTTACGGCTACACCTTC CASSLWGQGAYGYTF
TRBJ1-1 TRBV28 . . TGTGCCAGCAGGGTCGGGGGTCGGCCCATGGTCACTGAAGCTTTCTTT CASRVGGRPMVTEAFF
TRBJ2-1 TRBV5-1 once TRBD1 TGCGCCAGCAGCCCGGACAGGGGGCTTTACAATGAGCAGTTCTTC CASSPDRGLYNEQFF
TRBJ2-3 TRBV6-1 . TRBD1 TGTGCCAGCAGTGAAGGGGACAGGGTCCATAGCACAGATACGCAGTATTTT CASSEGDRVHSTDTQYF
TRBJ2-7 TRBV6-6 . . TGTGCCAGCAGCTTTGGGACTCCTGAGCAGTACTTC CASSFGTPEQYF
TRBJ1-6 TRBV10-3 . . TGTGCCATCAGTGAGCAGGGATTGGTGTCACCCCTCCACTTT CAISEQGLVSPLHF
TRBJ2-3 TRBV19 once TRBD2 TGTGCCAGTAGTATAATGACTAGCGGGGGGCCGGCAGATACGCAGTATTTT CASSIMTSGGPADTQYF
TRBJ1-1 TRBV19 few . TGTGCCAGTAGTATCCGGAGGCACGCTGAAGCTTTCTTT CASSIRRHAEAFF
TRBJ1-6 TRBV19 . . TGTGCCAGTACCCCCTATGGGGGGGATAATTCACCCCTCCACTTT CASTPYGGDNSPLHF
TRBJ1-6 TRBV3-1/TRBV3-2 . . TGTGCCAGCAGCCTCAGGACAGTTAAGAATTCACCCCTCCACTTT CASSLRTVKNSPLHF
TRBJ2-7 TRBV29-1 . TRBD1 TGCAGCGTTGGACAGGGTACCTACGAGCAGTACTTC CSVGQGTYEQYF
TRBJ2-2 TRBV5-1 . . TGCGCCAGCACCACAGGGAAGGTTACCGGGGAGCTGTTTTTT CASTTGKVTGELFF
TRBJ1-3 TRBV7-2 . TRBD1 TGTGCCAGCAGCCCACAGGGGGGGTTCAGCTCTGGAAACACCATATATTTT CASSPQGGFSSGNTIYF
TRBJ2-5 TRBV28 . TRBD2 TGTGCCAGCAGTACCCTACTAGCGGGGGGTCTCGGGGAGACCCAGTACTTC CASSTLLAGGLGETQYF
TRBJ1-2 TRBV6-5 . . TGTGCCAGCAGTCGGGACACCCGAAGAGACTATGGCTACACCTTC CASSRDTRRDYGYTF
TRBJ2-5 TRBV2 . . TGTGCCAGCAGAAGGGACGGGGGGCCGGCCCAGTACTTC CASRRDGGPAQYF
TRBJ2-7 TRBV10-3 . TRBD1 TGTGCCATCAGTGAGCCGGGACAGGTCTCCTACGAGCAGTACTTC CAISEPGQVSYEQYF
TRBJ1-5 TRBV6-1 . TRBD1 TGTGCCAGCAGTGAGGGGACAGTCAATCAGCCCCAGCATTTT CASSEGTVNQPQHF
TRBJ1-2 TRBV30 few TRBD1 TGTGCCTGGACCAGGGACAGGGTCAGCTATGGCTACACCTTC CAWTRDRVSYGYTF
TRBJ1-2 TRBV27 . . TGTGCCACCGCGGGACCCCTCTATGGCTACACCTTC CATAGPLYGYTF
TRBJ1-2 TRBV12-5 . TRBD1 TGTGCTAGTGGACCGGACAGGCTTATCTACACCTTC CASGPDRLIYTF
TRBJ1-4 TRBV6-1 . . TGTGCCAGCAGTGCTACTCCCGGGACCCCCGGAGGGAAACTGTTTTTT CASSATPGTPGGKLFF
TRBJ2-1 TRBV3-1/TRBV3-2 many TRBD2 TGTGCCAGCAGCCAAAATCGCGGGGGTGGCCAGTTCTTC CASSQNRGGGQFF
TRBJ2-3 TRBV3-1/TRBV3-2 . TRBD2 TGTGCCAGCAGCCAACTTAGCGGGGGGTTTGATGCGCAGTATTTT CASSQLSGGFDAQYF
TRBJ1-2 TRBV3-1/TRBV3-2 . . TGTGCCAGCAGCCTACGAACAAACTATGGCTACACCTTC CASSLRTNYGYTF
TRBJ1-2 TRBV28 few TRBD1 TGTGCCAGCAGTCTCCGGACAGGGGGGTTGGGCTACACCTTC CASSLRTGGLGYTF
TRBJ2-1 TRBV10-3 . . TGTGCCATCATGGGCAACCCCAATGAGCAGTTCTTC CAIMGNPNEQFF
TRBJ1-5 TRBV5-6 few . TGTGCCAGCAGCTTGCAGGGGTGGAATCAGCCCCAGCATTTT CASSLQGWNQPQHF
TRBJ1-2 TRBV28 . . TGTGCCGCGGGGGCAGGGGCGCTTAACTATGGCTACACCTTC CAAGAGALNYGYTF
TRBJ2-1 TRBV11-3 . . TGTGCCAGCAGCTTACACCGGCTAGCAGTTGAGCAGTTCTTC CASSLHRLAVEQFF
TRBJ2-7 TRBV3-1/TRBV3-2 . . TGTGCCAGCAGCCAAGATCGGAGACGGGAGCAGTACTTC CASSQDRRREQYF
TRBJ1-1 TRBV28 . TRBD1 TGTGCCAGCGCCACCGGGACAGGGAACACTGAAGCTTTCTTT CASATGTGNTEAFF
TRBJ2-7 TRBV18 . . TGTGCCAGCTCACTGGACAGATTCTCCTACGAGCAGTACTTC CASSLDRFSYEQYF
TRBJ2-1 TRBV3-1/TRBV3-2 once . TGTGCCAGCAGCCGTACAGGTTCGAATTACAATGAGCAGTTCTTC CASSRTGSNYNEQFF
TRBJ2-1 TRBV5-8 . TRBD1 TGTGCCAGCAGCTTGGGGGGACAGGGTTCCTACAATGAGCAGTTCTTC CASSLGGQGSYNEQFF
TRBJ1-5 TRBV5-6 . . TGTGCCAGCAGCTTGCGACCACAGGTTCAGCCCCAGCATTTT CASSLRPQVQPQHF
TRBJ1-3 TRBV11-2 . TRBD1 TGTGCCAGCAGCGCCCGGGGACAGGGGGTCGGAAACACCATATATTTT CASSARGQGVGNTIYF
TRBJ2-5 TRBV18 . . TGTGCCAGCTCACCACCGAGTCCCGGAGAGACCCAGTACTTC CASSPPSPGETQYF
TRBJ1-4 TRBV18 few . TGTGCCAGCTCCTCGACAGTTAATGAAAAACTGTTTTTT CASSSTVNEKLFF
TRBJ1-2 TRBV7-9 . TRBD1 TGTGCCAGCAGCCACACGCCCGAACAGGGGGCTGGCTATGGCTACACCTTC CASSHTPEQGAGYGYTF
TRBJ2-7 TRBV5-1 . . TGCGCCAGCAGTCCCCTTACAGGGTCCTACGAGCAGTACTTC CASSPLTGSYEQYF
TRBJ1-2 TRBV11-2 . . TGTGCCAGCAGCTTGGTAGGGGTGGAGGGTGGCTACACCTTC CASSLVGVEGGYTF
TRBJ2-2 TRBV12-5 . . TGTGCTAGTGCCCCTGAGGCCGGGGAGCTGTTTTTT CASAPEAGELFF